The rows below give T cell receptor beta chains drawn from one sample of a study of a mutant IDH1 vaccine in newly diagnosed glioma. For these TCRs, the target antigens are not known. Method: immunoSEQ multiplex PCR; TCRdb's copy keeps in-frame clones and lacks some. The table lists some 40,000 clones, 80% of them singletons. The sample in question was peripheral blood mononuclear cells (PBMCs), obtained from a glioma patient whose treatment included an IDH1 peptide vaccine. All receptors derive from a woman aged 30 to 39 with glioma. Some clones in this sample may be carry-over from other donors' samples. CDR3s include the opening cysteine and the closing phenylalanine or tryptophan. A D gene is named only where the DNA matches it firmly. Size is stated for part of the rows, as once, few or many counts, or as a class when the clone is expanded.

TRBV6-6,few,NA,TRBJ2-4,TGTGCCAGCAGTTCCCACTCTTTATTAGCCAAAAACATTCAGTACTTC,CASSSHSLLAKNIQYF
TRBV19,NA,NA,TRBJ1-2,TGTGCCACCCTGCAGGGCGGATATGGCTACACCTTC,CATLQGGYGYTF
TRBV27,NA,TRBD1,TRBJ1-2,TGTGCCAGCAGTTATTTATGGACAGGGAACGATGGCTACACCTTC,CASSYLWTGNDGYTF
TRBV19,NA,NA,TRBJ1-5,TGTGCCTCCCGAGGGGCCAGCAATCAGCCCCAGCATTTT,CASRGASNQPQHF
TRBV21-1,NA,NA,TRBJ2-7,TGTGCCAGCAGCGTCGCCCGGGACGGTTTAGACTCCTACGAGCAGTACTTC,CASSVARDGLDSYEQYF
TRBV5-6,NA,NA,TRBJ1-5,TGTGCCAGCAGCTTGTTAGGGGCAGGATATCAGCCCCAGCATTTT,CASSLLGAGYQPQHF
TRBV9,few,TRBD2,TRBJ2-1,TGTGCCAGCAGCGTAGGTAGCGGGAGGTGGGGGAGGTACAATGAGCAGTTCTTC,CASSVGSGRWGRYNEQFF
TRBV7-9,NA,NA,TRBJ1-1,TGTGCCAGCAGCTTAGAGAAGGGGACTGAAGCTTTCTTT,CASSLEKGTEAFF
TRBV29-1,NA,NA,TRBJ2-7,TGCAGCGTGCCCGGGTGTGGGGGGTCCTACGAGCAGTACTTC,CSVPGCGGSYEQYF
TRBV19,NA,NA,TRBJ1-5,TGTGCCAGTAGTGGGGGTTCAACAGGGACAAATCAGCCCCAGCATTTT,CASSGGSTGTNQPQHF
TRBV30,NA,NA,TRBJ1-6,TGTGCCTGGAGCCCTCAACAGGGATTTGGGAATTCACCCCTCCACTTT,CAWSPQQGFGNSPLHF
TRBV28,NA,NA,TRBJ1-2,TGTGCCAGCAGTTTAACTGGGGAGTCCTATGGCTACACCTTC,CASSLTGESYGYTF
TRBV18,NA,NA,TRBJ2-1,TGTGCCAGCTCACAAGGAAATAGCGGTTCCCTGGGGAATGAGCAGTTCTTC,CASSQGNSGSLGNEQFF
TRBV29-1,NA,TRBD2,TRBJ2-5,TGCAGCGCGGACTCGACTAGCGGGAGCCAAGAGACCCAGTACTTC,CSADSTSGSQETQYF
TRBV6-4,few,NA,TRBJ1-2,TGTGCCAGCAGTGATTCGATGGTACAGGGCTACGGCTACACCTTC,CASSDSMVQGYGYTF
TRBV30,few,NA,TRBJ2-2,TGTGCCTGGAGTGTACTGGGACTCACGCTATCCGGGGAGCTGTTTTTT,CAWSVLGLTLSGELFF
TRBV27,NA,NA,TRBJ2-1,TGTGCCACCCTGACCCTATACAATGAGCAGTTCTTC,CATLTLYNEQFF
TRBV4-1,once,TRBD1,TRBJ2-2,TGCGCCAGCAGCCAAGGTCCAACAGGGGCGAACACCGGGGAGCTGTTTTTT,CASSQGPTGANTGELFF
TRBV29-1,NA,TRBD2,TRBJ2-2,TGCAGCGTTGATAGGCGGGAGGGCACCGGGGAGCTGTTTTTT,CSVDRREGTGELFF
TRBV10-1,NA,TRBD2,TRBJ2-1,TGCGCACGGGCGGGGGGACTAGCGGGATCCATCGCCTACAATGAGCAGTTCTTC,CARAGGLAGSIAYNEQFF
TRBV27,NA,NA,TRBJ2-5,TGTGCCAGCAGTTCCCGGGCAGCGGGCCGAGAGACCCAGTACTTC,CASSSRAAGRETQYF
TRBV2,NA,NA,TRBJ1-1,TGTGCCAGCAGTGGAACAGGGAGGGATACTGAAGCTTTCTTT,CASSGTGRDTEAFF
TRBV5-6,NA,NA,TRBJ2-7,TGTGCCAGCAGCTACATCTCCGGAACAGTGCGTGGGGAGCAGTACTTC,CASSYISGTVRGEQYF
TRBV27,few,NA,TRBJ2-7,TGTGCCAGCAGCTCCCTGACAGGGTTGGGAGGTAACTACGAGCAGTACTTC,CASSSLTGLGGNYEQYF
TRBV14,once,TRBD2,TRBJ2-7,TGTGCCAGCAGCCAGGGGACTAGCGGGAGCTACGAGCAGTACTTC,CASSQGTSGSYEQYF
TRBV5-4,NA,NA,TRBJ2-7,TGTGCCAGCAGCTCGGCTAGCGACTCCTACGAGCAGTACTTC,CASSSASDSYEQYF
TRBV10-3,NA,TRBD1,TRBJ1-5,TGTGCCATCGGGAGACAGGGGGCCCCAGGGGGGCCCCAGCATTTT,CAIGRQGAPGGPQHF
TRBV9,NA,NA,TRBJ1-1,TGTGCCAGCACGAAGGGGTTTGGGGGCACTGAAGCTTTCTTT,CASTKGFGGTEAFF
TRBV29-1,few,NA,TRBJ1-2,TGCAGCGTTGTTGGCGGGAACCTCTATGGCTACACCTTC,CSVVGGNLYGYTF
TRBV29-1,NA,NA,TRBJ1-2,TGCAGCGTTGGAGTCGACAGACGCTATGGCTACACCTTC,CSVGVDRRYGYTF
TRBV5-1,NA,NA,TRBJ2-1,TGCGCCAGCAGCTTTCGGGTTACAGTCCTCTCCCTCAATGAGCAGTTCTTC,CASSFRVTVLSLNEQFF
TRBV5-4,NA,NA,TRBJ2-5,TGTGCCAGCAGCTTGGTGGGGGTGGGGACCCAGTACTTC,CASSLVGVGTQYF
TRBV27,NA,NA,TRBJ1-1,TGTGCCAGCAGCCTTAAGGGGAGCCTCCAGGGAGCTCCTGAAGCTTTCTTT,CASSLKGSLQGAPEAFF
TRBV11-2,NA,NA,TRBJ2-2,TGTGCCAGCAGCTCTCTACGGGGCACCGGGGAGCTGTTTTTT,CASSSLRGTGELFF
TRBV5-8,NA,NA,TRBJ2-7,TGTGCCAGCAGCGCCCTCTTTGAATTTCGTAACGGCGAGCAGTACTTC,CASSALFEFRNGEQYF
TRBV4-1,medium-sized,NA,TRBJ2-3,TGCGCCAGCAGCCAAGGACAAGATACGCAGTATTTT,CASSQGQDTQYF
TRBV29-1,NA,TRBD2,TRBJ2-1,TGCAGCGTTGAAGATCGGGCTCGGATAGCCCGGCGGGGGAATGAGCAGTTCTTC,CSVEDRARIARRGNEQFF
TRBV25-1,NA,NA,TRBJ1-5,TGTGCCAGCAGTGAATACGGGGAGTCCCAGCATTTT,CASSEYGESQHF
TRBV7-2,few,TRBD2,TRBJ2-1,TGTGCCAGCAGCTTAAGTCTAGCGGGAGGGAATGAGCAGTTCTTC,CASSLSLAGGNEQFF
TRBV28,NA,NA,TRBJ2-2,TGTGCCAGCAATACTCCGAACACCGGGGAGCTGTTTTTT,CASNTPNTGELFF
TRBV30,NA,TRBD2,TRBJ2-1,TGTGCCTGGAATGGGGAGGGGGAGCAGTTCTTC,CAWNGEGEQFF
TRBV19,NA,NA,TRBJ2-5,TGTGCCAGTAGCACCTGGGGGGAGACCGGGGACGGGGCGACCCAGTACTTC,CASSTWGETGDGATQYF
TRBV7-9,NA,TRBD1,TRBJ1-5,TGTGCCAGCAGCTTAGGAGGACAGGGAGGACGCAGGCAGCCCCAGCATTTT,CASSLGGQGGRRQPQHF
TRBV13,NA,TRBD2,TRBJ2-2,TGTGCCAGCAGCATCACAGCTAGCGGGAGCGCCGGGGAGCTGTTTTTT,CASSITASGSAGELFF
TRBV30,once,TRBD2,TRBJ2-3,TGTGCCTGGGCCCGTAGCGGGTTAGATACGCTGTATTTT,CAWARSGLDTLYF
TRBV7-2,NA,NA,TRBJ1-2,TGTGCCAGCAGCTACTGGGGGGGAACCCCTACGGGCTACACCTTC,CASSYWGGTPTGYTF
TRBV7-8,once,NA,TRBJ2-3,TGTGCCAGCAGCTTAGCGGAGGTGGGAGGAGGCACAGATACGCAGTATTTT,CASSLAEVGGGTDTQYF
TRBV5-1,once,TRBD2,TRBJ2-5,TGCGCCAGCAGCGCGACTAGCGGGAGAGCGGATGGTAAGACCCAGTACTTC,CASSATSGRADGKTQYF
TRBV6-1,NA,TRBD1,TRBJ1-5,TGTGCCAGCAGTGGAACAGGGGGGGGAAGCAATCAGCCCCAGCATTTT,CASSGTGGGSNQPQHF
TRBV6-4,NA,TRBD2,TRBJ2-7,TGTGCCAGCAGTATTCTAGCGGGAGCCCCCTACGAGCAGTACTTC,CASSILAGAPYEQYF
TRBV9,NA,NA,TRBJ1-2,TGTGCCAGCAGCGTAGGGCCTGGCTACACCTTC,CASSVGPGYTF
TRBV5-6,NA,TRBD1,TRBJ1-2,TGTGCCAGCGGGGACAGGGGATTGAACTATGGCTACACCTTC,CASGDRGLNYGYTF
TRBV28,NA,NA,TRBJ1-5,TGTGCCAGCAGTTTAAGAGCACAGCCCCAGCATTTT,CASSLRAQPQHF
TRBV6-5,NA,TRBD2,TRBJ2-1,TGTGCCAGCAGTATACGGGGGGAGCTCTACAATGAGCAGTTCTTC,CASSIRGELYNEQFF
TRBV27,NA,NA,TRBJ1-5,TGTGCCAGCAGTTCCCGGAGGGGTAGCAATCAGCCCCAGCATTTT,CASSSRRGSNQPQHF
TRBV6-1,NA,TRBD1,TRBJ2-7,TGTGCCAGCTCTCGGGGACAGGGAGCCTACGAGCAGTACTTC,CASSRGQGAYEQYF
TRBV10-2,NA,TRBD2,TRBJ2-7,TGCGCCAGCAGGCACGGGACTAGCGGGTTACCCTACGAGCAGTACTTC,CASRHGTSGLPYEQYF
TRBV29-1,NA,TRBD2,TRBJ2-5,TGCAGCGTCCTGGGACTAGCGGGAGAAGAGACCCAGTACTTC,CSVLGLAGEETQYF